These T cell receptor beta chains were read from a single sample in a study of cytomegalovirus exposure and HLA in healthy donors. TCRdb's table, derived via immunoSEQ multiplex PCR, lists solely in-frame clones and lacks some. Of 110,000 or so clones listed, 74% are singletons. The sequenced sample was PBMCs. Receptor source: a woman aged 35 to 49 in good health and CMV-seropositive. CDR3s include the opening cysteine and the closing phenylalanine or tryptophan. The order of the fields is V gene, D gene, J gene, clone size, CDR3 DNA, CDR3 protein. D genes are given only for firm matches. A row's size may be missing; if present it is once, few, many or a size class.

>TRBV11-3|-|TRBJ1-4|-
TGTGCCAGCAGCTTAGAGTCAGGGGAAAAACTGTTTTTT
CASSLESGEKLFF
>TRBV12-5|TRBD2|TRBJ2-7|-
TGTGCTAGTGTCCTAGCGGGGGGGGCCGGCGAGCAGTACTTC
CASVLAGGAGEQYF
>TRBV6-1|-|TRBJ2-7|-
TGTGCCAGCAGTGTAAGCTGGTTCGGCTACGAGCAGTACTTC
CASSVSWFGYEQYF
>TRBV6-5|-|TRBJ1-2|few
TGTGCCAGCAGTTACTCGATCGGGGATGGCTACACCTTC
CASSYSIGDGYTF
>TRBV10-3|TRBD1|TRBJ2-7|-
TGTGCCATCAGTGAGTCAAGGACAGGGTGGTTAGAGCAGTACTTC
CAISESRTGWLEQYF
>TRBV7-2|-|TRBJ1-1|-
TGTGCCAGCCAGCTCGGGGGGGGCCTGGGGACTGAAGCTTTCTTT
CASQLGGGLGTEAFF
>TRBV5-4|TRBD2|TRBJ2-5|-
TGTGCCAGCAGCACCGGGCTAGCGGGATTAGAGACCCAGTACTTC
CASSTGLAGLETQYF
>TRBV5-6|TRBD1|TRBJ1-2|-
TGTGCCAGCAGATTACAGGGGGCGAGAGGCTACACCTTC
CASRLQGARGYTF
>TRBV5-5|TRBD2|TRBJ2-5|-
TGTGCCAGCAGTTATCGGACTAGTGGATTATTTCAAGAGACCCAGTACTTC
CASSYRTSGLFQETQYF
>TRBV5-5|-|TRBJ1-2|-
TGTGCCAGCAGCTTGGATCCAGGGCGGTCTAACTATGGCTACACCTTC
CASSLDPGRSNYGYTF
>TRBV29-1|TRBD2|TRBJ2-3|once
TGCAGCGTGAGAGGACTAGCACGGGACCCAGATACGCAGTATTTT
CSVRGLARDPDTQYF
>TRBV18|-|TRBJ1-1|few
TGTGCCAGCTCACCAGAACGCCGGGGGACTGAAGCTTTCTTT
CASSPERRGTEAFF
>TRBV5-1|-|TRBJ2-5|few
TGCGCCAGCAGCTTGGCCCGACAGGCCGAAGAGACCCAGTACTTC
CASSLARQAEETQYF
>TRBV30|TRBD1|TRBJ2-2|-
TGTGCCTATAAGACCGGGACAGGGACCGGGGAGCTGTTTTTT
CAYKTGTGTGELFF
>TRBV27|TRBD1|TRBJ2-2|-
TGTGCCAGCAGCACAGGGGGCGCAAATCTAGTGGGTACCGGGGAGCTGTTTTTT
CASSTGGANLVGTGELFF
>TRBV19|TRBD1|TRBJ1-1|-
TGTGCCAGTAGTATAGATTCCTTTGACCGGGACAGATTTTACACTGAAGCTTTCTTT
CASSIDSFDRDRFYTEAFF
>TRBV5-4|-|TRBJ2-7|medium-sized
TGTGCCAGCAGCACGGTGGAGACCTACGAGCAGTACTTC
CASSTVETYEQYF
>TRBV12-5|-|TRBJ2-5|-
TGTGCTAGTGGTTTGGATCGAATCACTCCAGGGAACAAGACCCAGTACTTC
CASGLDRITPGNKTQYF
>TRBV7-6|TRBD1|TRBJ1-3|-
TGTGCCAGCAGCTACCGGACAGGTTCCCGATTCATTTCTGGAAACACCATATATTTT
CASSYRTGSRFISGNTIYF
>TRBV6-6|TRBD1|TRBJ1-3|-
TGTGCCAGCAGTACGGACAGGTTCTCTGGAAACACCATATATTTT
CASSTDRFSGNTIYF
>TRBV7-3|TRBD1|TRBJ2-5|-
TGTGCCAGCAGCACCGGACAGGGAGAAGAGACCCAGTACTTC
CASSTGQGEETQYF
>TRBV21-1|-|TRBJ1-2|-
TGTGCCAGCAGCAACCGAACAGGTGATGACTATGGCTACACCTTC
CASSNRTGDDYGYTF
>TRBV7-2|-|TRBJ1-2|-
TGTGCCAGCAGCACCCTTAGACAGAGTTCTAACTATGGCTACACCTTC
CASSTLRQSSNYGYTF
>TRBV4-1|TRBD1|TRBJ1-4|-
TGCGCCAGCAGCCACTCCGGGACAGCTAATGAAAAACTGTTTTTT
CASSHSGTANEKLFF
>TRBV29-1|TRBD2|TRBJ2-7|once
TGCAGCGTTGAAGACCCCGGGACTAGCGGGTTGAGGGAGCAGTACTTC
CSVEDPGTSGLREQYF
>TRBV19|-|TRBJ2-7|-
TGTGCCAGTAGCACCGGACGGGGTCCCGAGCAGTACTTC
CASSTGRGPEQYF
>TRBV4-1|TRBD1|TRBJ1-5|-
TGCGCCAGCAGCCGAGGGACAGGGGTTTCGGATCAGCCCCAGCATTTT
CASSRGTGVSDQPQHF
>TRBV4-2|TRBD1|TRBJ2-7|-
TGTGCCAGCAGCCAAGAGGGGACAGGGCTCTACGAGCAGTACTTC
CASSQEGTGLYEQYF
>TRBV30|-|TRBJ2-6|-
TGTGCCTGGGGCCGGGGCTCTGGGGCCAACGTCCTGACTTTC
CAWGRGSGANVLTF
>TRBV5-1|TRBD2|TRBJ2-5|once
TGCGCCAGCAGCTTCTTGACTAGCGGGGAAGAGACCCAGTACTTC
CASSFLTSGEETQYF